The 22 T cell receptor beta chains presented below share a single source sample, sequenced in a study of T-cell memory formation after mild COVID-19. TCRdb independently ran MiXCR on the 5' RACE reads; one entry per CDR3 protein. The table lists more than 400,000 distinct CDR3 sequences, 15% to 20% of them singletons. The sample comprised PBMCs or a T cell subset sorted from them (not recorded which). The receptors derive from an adult woman who had mild COVID-19 (a few samples of this study predate the infection). Cell type and time point are not known.

This clonotype was counted only a few times. J is TRBJ1-2 and V is TRBV7-6; TRBD1 matches at 9 bases. Germline loops: CDR1 SGHVS, CDR2 FNYEAQ. This CDR3 has 15 residues. The V segment lost 5 bases and the J segment 5 bases; nucleotides outside the gene matches: 9. CDR3 nucleotide sequence: TGTGCCAGCAGCCCGGGGACAGGGCCCGGATATGGCTACACCTTC. Translating it yields CASSPGTGPGYGYTF.

This clonotype has a handful of counts. The genes are TRBV12-3 or TRBV12-4 and TRBJ1-5, with no clear D. This CDR3 comprises 14 residues. Trimming shortened V by 6 bases and J by 2 bases, and 11 bases separated the two germline ends. The CDR3 nucleotides are TGTGCCAGCAGCCGGAACAGCGGCAATCAGCCCCAGCATTTT. This codes for CASSRNSGNQPQHF.

The table lists this clonotype with a few counts. The rearrangement links TRBV12-3 or TRBV12-4 to TRBJ2-7, with 8 bases that match TRBD2. J was trimmed by 2 bases and V by 4 bases; bases with no gene match: 4. The CDR3 loop spans 14 amino acids. CDR3 amino acids: CASSSTSVPYEQYF. DNA for the CDR3: TGTGCCAGCAGTTCGACTAGCGTACCCTACGAGCAGTACTTC.

The chain uses TRBV7-9 and TRBJ2-7; D remains ambiguous. The CDR3 extends over 13 amino acids. CDR1 is SEHNR and CDR2 is FQNEAQ in the germline V gene (reference sequence). The V end was cut by 4 bases, the J end by 5 bases, with 12 bases between. CDR3 protein: CASSSLGLHEQYF. In nucleotides, the CDR3 is TGTGCCAGCAGCTCCTTAGGGCTCCACGAGCAGTACTTC.

CDR3 amino acids: CASCIPTLAGATGELFF. The CDR3 region has the DNA TGTGCCAGCTGCATACCCACACTAGCGGGAGCTACCGGGGAGCTGTTTTTT. J is TRBJ2-2 and V is TRBV6-1, with 11 positions matching TRBD2. CDR1 and CDR2 (germline): MNHNS, SASEGT. Trimming took 8 bases from V and 5 from J; bases not matched to a gene: 13. The CDR3 is 17 amino acids.

This clonotype was seen repeatedly, ten times or more. This chain connects TRBV10-3 to TRBJ2-7, with 9 bases identical to TRBD1. Germline CDR1 is ENHRY and CDR2 is SYGVKD. This CDR3 has 15 residues. V lost 4 bases and J lost 3; bases outside the gene matches: 7. The CDR3: CAISGGDRANYEQYF. The CDR3 nucleotides are TGTGCCATCAGTGGGGGGGACAGGGCCAACTACGAGCAGTACTTC.

The chain employs TRBV24-1 and TRBJ2-7; the D call may be TRBD1 or TRBD2 (5 bases each). This CDR3 contains 14 residues. Germline V gene lookup returns CDR1 KGHDR and CDR2 SFDVKD. V lost 4 bases, J lost 6 bases, and 15 bases lay in between. In DNA, the CDR3 is TGTGCCACCAGTGACCCAAGCACCGGGGCCGAGCAGTACTTC. This codes for CATSDPSTGAEQYF.

There are a few counts of this clonotype. The rearrangement links TRBV5-6 to TRBJ2-3; 8 nucleotides line up with TRBD2. The junction had 12 bases not matched to a gene; V was cut back by 4 bases and J by 2 bases. Germline V gives CDR1 SGHDT, CDR2 YYEEEE. This CDR3 contains 17 residues. The CDR3 bases are TGTGCCAGCAGCCTGACTAGCGCCTTACGAAACACAGATACGCAGTATTTT. Translation gives CASSLTSALRNTDTQYF.

This clonotype was counted many times. The chain is built from TRBV12-3 or TRBV12-4 and TRBJ1-2; D is unresolved. This CDR3 region has 13 residues. Trimming took off 2 bases at V and 7 bases at J, with 11 bases between the two ends. Here the CDR3 reads CASSLFLAVGYTF. The DNA of the CDR3 is TGTGCCAGCAGTTTATTTTTGGCAGTTGGCTACACCTTC.

This clonotype was detected a few times. The CDR3 DNA follows: TGTGCCTGGAGTGTACAGGGGTCGGGACAGGTATATGGCTACACCTTC. Translating gives CAWSVQGSGQVYGYTF. The rearrangement links TRBV30 to TRBJ1-2; 8 nucleotides line up with TRBD1. Trimming cost V 0 bases and J 5 bases; bases outside gene matches: 11. Germline CDR1 is GTSNPN and CDR2 is SVGIG (reference sequence). This CDR3 is 16 amino acids long. Complete variable domain (other parts from reference TRBV30 and TRBJ1-2): SQTIHQWPATLVQPVGSPLSLECTVEGTSNPNLYWYRQAAGRGLQLLFYSVGIGQISSEVPQNLSASRPQDRQFILSSKKLLLSDSGFYLCAWSVQGSGQVYGYTFGSGTRLTVV.

The chain uses TRBV11-3 and TRBJ1-2, with 7 bases matching TRBD1. CDR3 size: 16 residues. In germline, CDR1 is SGHNT, CDR2 YENEEA. V was clipped by 0 bases and J by 0 bases; unmatched bases: 4. CDR3: CASSLDPGTANYGYTF. CDR3 DNA: TGTGCCAGCAGCTTAGATCCCGGGACAGCTAACTATGGCTACACCTTC.

This clonotype showed up many times. The chain employs TRBV5-6 and TRBJ1-1, with D unclear. V shed 5 bases and J shed 2 bases, with 4 bases lying between them. The CDR3 is 11 residues long. In germline, CDR1 is SGHDT, CDR2 YYEEEE. The CDR3 sequence: CASRSNTEAFF. The CDR3, as DNA: TGTGCCAGCAGATCTAACACTGAAGCTTTCTTT.

V is TRBV7-2 and J is TRBJ2-1; weak D call: TRBD2 (6 bases). The V gene lost 5 bases and the J gene lost 0 bases, with 11 bases spanning the gap. Germline CDR1 is SGHTA and CDR2 is FQGNSA. The CDR3 runs to 15 residues. The CDR3 region has the DNA TGTGCCAGCAGCAGTAGCGGCGACTCCTACAATGAGCAGTTCTTC. This codes for CASSSSGDSYNEQFF.

V and J are TRBV7-2 and TRBJ1-1, with TRBD1 matching over 8 bases. The V and J ends lost 6 bases and 4 bases, in that order; junction bases with no gene match: 10. This CDR3 has 15 residues. Germline values: CDR1 SGHTA, CDR2 FQGNSA. CDR3 sequence: CASRGAGGSGTEAFF. The CDR3, as DNA: TGTGCCAGCAGGGGTGCAGGGGGCAGTGGCACTGAAGCTTTCTTT.

The chain carries TRBV15 and TRBJ1-2; unclear D gene. The germline gives CDR1 LNHNV, CDR2 YYDKDF (reference sequence). CDR3 length: 15 residues. V lost 1 base and J lost 4, with 13 bases in between. The CDR3 DNA sequence: TGTGCCACCAGCAGAGGAACGTCCAGCTCCTATGGCTACACCTTC. This codes for CATSRGTSSSYGYTF.

The chain couples TRBV7-9 to TRBJ2-7; D not resolved. Trimming took off 0 bases at V and 5 bases at J, with 11 bases between the two ends. Germline V lookup: CDR1 SEHNR, CDR2 FQNEAQ (reference sequence). This CDR3 has 14 amino acids. The CDR3 protein is CASSLALSLHEQYF. For the CDR3, the DNA is TGTGCCAGCAGCTTAGCCTTATCCCTCCACGAGCAGTACTTC.

This clonotype was seen a few times. The chain carries TRBV30 and TRBJ2-3; D remains ambiguous. V lost 4 bases to trimming and J lost 3 bases, with 11 bases between them. Germline-derived CDR1 and CDR2 are GTSNPN and SVGIG (reference sequence). CDR3 length: 13 residues. CDR3 amino acids: CAWTRALTDTQYF. The CDR3 DNA reads as TGTGCCTGGACTCGGGCACTTACAGATACGCAGTATTTT.

This chain links TRBV19 with TRBJ2-1; a weak D match, TRBD1 (5 bases). The CDR3 runs 14 residues. The V and J ends lost 7 bases and 0 bases respectively, with 10 bases between them. Germline V gene lookup returns CDR1 LNHDA and CDR2 SQIVND (reference sequence). CDR3 in DNA: TGTGCCAGTACGACAGAACTCTCCTACAATGAGCAGTTCTTC. It translates to CASTTELSYNEQFF.

This clonotype was counted a few times. V and J are TRBV12-3 or TRBV12-4 and TRBJ2-7; 9 bases match TRBD1. V dropped 6 bases and J dropped 5; count of bases not matched to a gene: 11. The CDR3 has 15 amino acids. CDR3 sequence reads: CASSPPGTGIDEQYF. Written as DNA, the CDR3 is TGTGCCAGCAGCCCTCCCGGGACAGGGATCGACGAGCAGTACTTC.

This clonotype was seen ten or more times. The chain combines TRBV2 with TRBJ2-3; 12 bases agree with TRBD2. The germline gives CDR1 SNHLY, CDR2 FYNNEI. The trim removed 0 bases at V and 3 bases at J, leaving 10 bases unmatched. The CDR3 is 19 residues long. For the CDR3, the DNA is TGTGCCAGCAGTGAAGCGGCCCTTTCTAGCGGGGGGGCGACAGATACGCAGTATTTT. Protein: CASSEAALSSGGATDTQYF.

This clonotype has just a few counts. V gene TRBV5-1 combines with J gene TRBJ1-2; TRBD1 agrees at 8 bases. Germline CDR1 is SGHRS and CDR2 is YFSETQ. The CDR3 length is 14 residues. The junction had 5 bases not matched to a gene; V was cut back by 0 bases and J by 7 bases. In nucleotides, the CDR3 is TGCGCCAGCAGCTTGGAGGCGACAGGGGCTGGCTACACCTTC. Amino acid sequence: CASSLEATGAGYTF.

This chain joins TRBV6-5 and TRBJ1-2, with D tentatively TRBD1 (6 bases). The V gene's germline CDR1 is MNHEY and CDR2 SVGAGI. The CDR3 sequence is 19 residues long. V gave up 4 bases and J gave up 0 bases, with 24 bases separating them. The CDR3 DNA sequence: TGTGCCAGCAGTTCCACTGTCGAAGACCAGGGGAAAGCTAACTATGGCTACACCTTC. This translates into CASSSTVEDQGKANYGYTF.